These T cell receptor beta chains were read from a single sample in a study of tumor-infiltrating lymphocytes in localized non-small cell lung cancer. Sequencing was performed with immunoSEQ multiplex PCR; in TCRdb, only in-frame clones are kept and a portion is missing. The table shows roughly 9,900 clones, with approximately 77% occurring only once. The source material was lung tumor tissue. All receptors come from a human donor with non-small cell lung cancer. CDR3s include the opening cysteine and the closing phenylalanine or tryptophan. D genes are given only for firm matches. Clone size is stated in some rows and not others, as once, few, many or a class when expanded.

D	size	V	J	CDR3	DNA
.	.	TRBV6-1	TRBJ2-2	CASGKQALNTGELFF	TGTGCCAGCGGTAAACAGGCTCTGAACACCGGGGAGCTGTTTTTT
TRBD2	.	TRBV18	TRBJ2-1	CASSLAGDSYNEQFF	TGTGCCAGCTCACTGGCGGGAGACTCCTACAATGAGCAGTTCTTC
.	.	TRBV6-5	TRBJ2-5	CASRRYRVGETQYF	TGTGCCAGCAGGCGGTACAGGGTCGGGGAGACCCAGTACTTC
.	.	TRBV29-1	TRBJ1-3	CSVEKGNTIYF	TGCAGCGTTGAAAAAGGAAACACCATATATTTT
TRBD1	.	TRBV5-1	TRBJ1-5	CASSPQGADSNQPQHF	TGCGCCAGCAGCCCACAGGGGGCTGATAGCAATCAGCCCCAGCATTTT
.	.	TRBV29-1	TRBJ1-2	CSVDRGTGYTF	TGCAGCGTTGACCGGGGCACGGGCTACACCTTC
.	.	TRBV5-6	TRBJ1-5	CASSFGGRGFSQPQHF	TGTGCCAGCAGCTTCGGAGGCAGGGGCTTTAGTCAGCCCCAGCATTTT
.	.	TRBV11-3	TRBJ1-2	CASSLAPRSDSYGYTF	TGTGCCAGCAGCTTAGCCCCTCGTTCGGATAGCTATGGCTACACCTTC
.	large	TRBV19	TRBJ2-7	CASWTAGHEQYF	TGTGCCAGTTGGACAGCGGGCCACGAGCAGTACTTC
TRBD1	.	TRBV7-9	TRBJ1-4	CASSQGQGRNEKLFF	TGTGCCAGCAGTCAAGGACAGGGCCGTAATGAAAAACTGTTTTTT
.	.	TRBV2	TRBJ2-3	CASSGFGSTDTQYF	TGTGCCAGCAGTGGGTTTGGTAGCACAGATACGCAGTATTTT
TRBD2	.	TRBV6-1	TRBJ2-2	CASSASSGGVGTGELFF	TGTGCCAGCAGTGCGTCTAGCGGGGGGGTGGGAACCGGGGAGCTGTTTTTT
TRBD2	few	TRBV6-1	TRBJ2-7	CASSEGGGASYEQYF	TGTGCCAGCAGTGAAGGCGGGGGGGCCTCCTACGAGCAGTACTTC
.	.	TRBV18	TRBJ2-7	CASSPPTNIYEQYF	TGTGCCAGCTCACCACCGACAAATATCTACGAGCAGTACTTC
.	.	TRBV2	TRBJ1-5	CASSRAVRGNQPQHF	TGTGCCAGCAGCCGGGCCGTCCGGGGCAATCAGCCCCAGCATTTT
.	few	TRBV5-1	TRBJ1-2	CASSLATNRGLFNYGYTF	TGCGCCAGCAGCTTGGCCACGAATAGGGGCCTATTCAACTATGGCTACACCTTC
.	medium-sized	TRBV29-1	TRBJ2-6	CSVETGTGANVLTF	TGCAGCGTTGAAACGGGGACTGGGGCCAACGTCCTGACTTTC
.	few	TRBV6-1	TRBJ1-6	CASRPPAVNSPLHF	TGTGCCAGCAGGCCGCCGGCAGTAAATTCACCCCTCCACTTT
.	.	TRBV28	TRBJ1-3	CATNRGSGNTIYF	TGTGCCACTAATAGGGGGAGTGGAAACACCATATATTTT
.	.	TRBV5-1	TRBJ1-1	CASHSRSSPLNTEAFF	TGCGCCAGCCACAGCCGATCGTCCCCCCTGAACACTGAAGCTTTCTTT
.	.	TRBV6-1	TRBJ2-3	CASRIAVSTDTQYF	TGTGCCAGCAGGATAGCGGTGAGCACAGATACGCAGTATTTT
.	.	TRBV29-1	TRBJ2-1	CSGDGVVAEEQFF	TGCAGCGGGGACGGGGTGGTGGCAGAGGAGCAGTTCTTC
TRBD2	.	TRBV6-6	TRBJ2-1	CASTQGLAGGGQFF	TGTGCCAGCACCCAAGGACTAGCGGGGGGAGGGCAGTTCTTC
.	.	TRBV5-4	TRBJ2-2	CASSFSGELFF	TGTGCCAGCAGCTTTTCTGGGGAGCTGTTTTTT
.	once	TRBV27	TRBJ2-3	CASSSRTDTQYF	TGTGCCAGCAGTTCACGCACAGATACGCAGTATTTT
TRBD1	.	TRBV6-6	TRBJ1-3	CASSGQGIGNTIYF	TGTGCCAGCAGTGGACAGGGAATTGGAAACACCATATATTTT
TRBD1	.	TRBV5-6	TRBJ2-7	CASSPQGRPLYEQYF	TGTGCCAGCAGCCCACAGGGGCGACCACTCTACGAGCAGTACTTC
TRBD1	.	TRBV5-4	TRBJ1-2	CASSTSTGLNYYGYTF	TGTGCCAGCAGCACCTCGACAGGGCTCAATTACTATGGCTACACCTTC
.	.	TRBV7-2	TRBJ2-7	CASSLGGSQYEQYF	TGTGCCAGCAGCTTAGGAGGTTCCCAATACGAGCAGTACTTC
.	.	TRBV29-1	TRBJ1-2	CSVGGVQGANYGYTF	TGCAGCGTTGGTGGGGTGCAGGGCGCTAACTATGGCTACACCTTC
TRBD1	.	TRBV6-1	TRBJ1-2	CASTLTPGGYGYTF	TGTGCCAGCACCCTCACCCCAGGGGGGTATGGCTACACCTTC
TRBD1	.	TRBV6-4	TRBJ1-2	CASSRTGREGYTF	TGTGCCAGCAGTCGGACAGGGCGGGAAGGCTACACCTTC
.	.	TRBV5-6	TRBJ1-1	CASSLGLAGATEAFF	TGTGCCAGCAGCTTGGGGTTGGCGGGTGCCACTGAAGCTTTCTTT
.	.	TRBV6-4	TRBJ1-6	CASSAVTGLSPLHF	TGTGCCAGCAGTGCCGTTACAGGTTTATCACCCCTCCACTTT
TRBD1	.	TRBV18	TRBJ1-1	CASSATGGGMNTEAFF	TGTGCCAGCTCAGCGACAGGGGGCGGCATGAACACTGAAGCTTTCTTT
TRBD2	.	TRBV5-1	TRBJ2-4	CASSLGGGAENIQYF	TGCGCCAGCAGCTTGGGCGGGGGGGCCGAAAACATTCAGTACTTC
TRBD1	.	TRBV18	TRBJ1-2	CASSLMPGQGFSPGYTF	TGTGCCAGCTCACTAATGCCGGGACAGGGGTTTAGCCCTGGCTACACCTTC
.	.	TRBV7-2	TRBJ2-2	CASSLAWGTGELFF	TGTGCCAGCAGCTTAGCGTGGGGCACCGGGGAGCTGTTTTTT
.	.	TRBV2	TRBJ1-6	CASRDSRGSPLHF	TGTGCCAGCAGGGACAGCCGAGGTTCACCCCTCCACTTT
TRBD2	.	TRBV5-1	TRBJ2-5	CASSLGGGAAGTQYF	TGCGCCAGCAGCTTGGGCGGGGGGGCCGCTGGGACCCAGTACTTC
TRBD1	.	TRBV19	TRBJ2-2	CASSIGGTGYAGELFF	TGTGCCAGTAGTATTGGGGGGACAGGGTACGCCGGGGAGCTGTTTTTT
.	.	TRBV28	TRBJ2-7	CASSLQTMTYEQYF	TGTGCCAGCAGTTTACAAACTATGACCTACGAGCAGTACTTC
.	.	TRBV7-3	TRBJ2-1	CASSLKDRDEQFF	TGTGCCAGCAGCTTAAAGGACCGAGATGAGCAGTTCTTC
TRBD1	.	TRBV13	TRBJ2-7	CASSFTRGPEQYF	TGTGCCAGCAGCTTTACCAGGGGGCCCGAGCAGTACTTC
.	.	TRBV20-1	TRBJ1-1	CSAQAGTAFF	TGCAGTGCACAGGCCGGGACAGCTTTCTTT
.	.	TRBV6-1	TRBJ2-7	CASKRDRYEQYF	TGTGCCAGCAAGAGGGATAGGTACGAGCAGTACTTC
.	.	TRBV6-1	TRBJ1-4	CASSERAGWQEKLFF	TGTGCCAGCAGTGAAAGGGCAGGGTGGCAGGAAAAACTGTTTTTT
TRBD1	.	TRBV6-5	TRBJ1-2	CASRLGQGGGYTF	TGTGCCAGCAGACTCGGACAGGGAGGGGGCTACACCTTC
TRBD1	.	TRBV6-6	TRBJ1-1	CASARPWTGSNTEAFF	TGTGCCAGCGCTAGGCCCTGGACAGGGTCGAACACTGAAGCTTTCTTT
.	.	TRBV6-6	TRBJ2-3	CASSPVAGVTDTQYF	TGTGCCAGCAGTCCCGTAGCCGGGGTTACAGATACGCAGTATTTT
.	.	TRBV5-1	TRBJ1-1	CASSPGEVPQAFF	TGCGCCAGCAGCCCCGGAGAGGTACCGCAGGCTTTCTTT
.	.	TRBV9	TRBJ1-4	CASSERGQLKNEKLFF	TGTGCCAGCAGCGAGCGTGGCCAGCTGAAAAATGAAAAACTGTTTTTT
.	.	TRBV2	TRBJ2-1	CASRPWISGEQFF	TGTGCCAGCAGGCCGTGGATCAGCGGTGAGCAGTTCTTC
.	few	TRBV6-5	TRBJ1-2	CASSRAEALYGYTF	TGTGCCAGCTCAAGAGCGGAGGCACTCTATGGCTACACCTTC
TRBD1	.	TRBV2	TRBJ2-2	CASRPRTGTGELFF	TGTGCCAGCAGACCCCGGACAGGGACCGGGGAGCTGTTTTTT
.	.	TRBV7-2	TRBJ2-3	CASSLIVGFTDTQYF	TGTGCCAGCAGCTTAATCGTGGGGTTCACAGATACGCAGTATTTT
.	.	TRBV6-5	TRBJ1-6	CASSYHRGTTGSPLHF	TGTGCCAGCAGTTACCATCGCGGGACTACGGGTTCACCCCTCCACTTT